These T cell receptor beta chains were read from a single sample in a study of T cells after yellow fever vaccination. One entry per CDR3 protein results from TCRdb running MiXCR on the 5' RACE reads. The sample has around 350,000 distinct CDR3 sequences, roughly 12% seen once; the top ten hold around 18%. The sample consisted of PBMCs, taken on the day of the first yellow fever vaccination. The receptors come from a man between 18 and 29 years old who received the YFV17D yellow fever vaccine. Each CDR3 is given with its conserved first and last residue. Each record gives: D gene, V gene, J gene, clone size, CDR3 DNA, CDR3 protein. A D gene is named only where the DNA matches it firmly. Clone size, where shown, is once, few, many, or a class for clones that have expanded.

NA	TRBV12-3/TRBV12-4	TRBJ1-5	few	TGTGCCAGCAGCCCCGGACTTAATCAGCCCCAGCATTTT	CASSPGLNQPQHF
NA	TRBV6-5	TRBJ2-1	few	TGTGCCAGCAGTTCTGACTACTACAATGAGCAGTTCTTC	CASSSDYYNEQFF
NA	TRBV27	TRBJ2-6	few	TGTGCCAGCAGTGGACTGTCCTCTGGGGCCAACGTCCTGACTTTC	CASSGLSSGANVLTF
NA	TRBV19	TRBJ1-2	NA	TGTGCCAGTAGTATCGGTGCCTTGCGAGGGGTTGGCTACACCTTC	CASSIGALRGVGYTF
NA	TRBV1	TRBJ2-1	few	TGCACCAGCAGCCAAGATTGGGCCCCGAGGAAGCGGGGGACCAATGAGCAGTTCTTC	CTSSQDWAPRKRGTNEQFF
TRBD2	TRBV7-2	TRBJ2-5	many	TGTGCCAGCACTTTAGAGGCTAGCGGGGGGGCAAAGACCCAGTACTTC	CASTLEASGGAKTQYF
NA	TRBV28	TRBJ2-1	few	TGTGCCAGCAGTGGGATAAGGGAGCAGTTCTTC	CASSGIREQFF
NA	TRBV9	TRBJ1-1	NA	TGTGCCAGCAGCGTAGACTTCGGGGTCTACACTGAAGCTTTCTTT	CASSVDFGVYTEAFF
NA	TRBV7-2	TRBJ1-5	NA	TGTGCCAGCAGCCCGGGACGGCGAAGTAGCAATCAGCCCCAGCATTTT	CASSPGRRSSNQPQHF
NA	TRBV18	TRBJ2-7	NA	TGTGCCAGCTCACCCGGACCCGTGGGGGACGAGCAGTACTTC	CASSPGPVGDEQYF
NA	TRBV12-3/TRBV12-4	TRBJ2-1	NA	TGTGCCAGCAGTTTCAGGAGGGGATTTAATGAGCAGTTCTTC	CASSFRRGFNEQFF
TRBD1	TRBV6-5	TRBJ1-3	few	TGTGCCAGCAGTTCTAGACAGGGTGGTACTGGAAACACCATATATTTT	CASSSRQGGTGNTIYF
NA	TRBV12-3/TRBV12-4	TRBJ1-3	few	TGTGCCAGCACACAAAGACAGCACTCTGGAAACACCATATATTTT	CASTQRQHSGNTIYF
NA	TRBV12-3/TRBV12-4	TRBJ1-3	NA	TGTGCCAGCAGTCCCCCGGGATCCTTGGGAAGCACCATATATTTT	CASSPPGSLGSTIYF